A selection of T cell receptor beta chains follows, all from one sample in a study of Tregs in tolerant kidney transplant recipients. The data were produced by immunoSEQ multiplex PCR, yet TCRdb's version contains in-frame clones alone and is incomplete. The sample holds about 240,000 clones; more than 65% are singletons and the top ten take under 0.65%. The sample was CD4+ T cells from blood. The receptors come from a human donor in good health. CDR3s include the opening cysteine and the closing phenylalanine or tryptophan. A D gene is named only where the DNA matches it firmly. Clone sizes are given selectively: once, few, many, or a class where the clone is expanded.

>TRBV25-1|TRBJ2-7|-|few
TGTGCCAGCGCAAGCTCCTACGAGCAGTACTTC
CASASSYEQYF
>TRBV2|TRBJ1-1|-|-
TGTGCCAGCGGACGGATAATAAACACTGAAGCTTTCTTT
CASGRIINTEAFF
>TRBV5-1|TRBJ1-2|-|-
TGCGCCAGCAGCTCGGGACTCGGTAACTATGGCTACACCTTC
CASSSGLGNYGYTF
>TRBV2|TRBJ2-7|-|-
TGTGCCAGCATTGTAGGCAGGGGAGTACACGAGCAGTACTTC
CASIVGRGVHEQYF
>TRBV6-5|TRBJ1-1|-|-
TGTGCCAGCAGTGGCTACGGGAACACTGAAGCTTTCTTT
CASSGYGNTEAFF
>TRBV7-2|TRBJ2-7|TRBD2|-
TGTGCCAGCAGCGTTGGGACTAGCGGAGTCTCCTACGAGCAGTACTTC
CASSVGTSGVSYEQYF
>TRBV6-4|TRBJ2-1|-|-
TGTGCCAGCAGTCCGGACCCCTCTAGCACAGCTGAGCAGTTCTTC
CASSPDPSSTAEQFF
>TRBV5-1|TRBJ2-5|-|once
TGCGCCAGCAGCTTGCCGGGACCGGGGCTCCAAGAGACCCAGTACTTC
CASSLPGPGLQETQYF
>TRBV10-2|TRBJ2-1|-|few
TGCGCCAGCAGCCCCGGGACTCCACGGGGGGAGCAGTTCTTC
CASSPGTPRGEQFF
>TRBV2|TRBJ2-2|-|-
TGTGCCAGCAGTGTTGATTGGAACACCGGGGAGCTGTTTTTT
CASSVDWNTGELFF
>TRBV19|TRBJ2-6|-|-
TGTGCCAGTGTTGGGCGCTCTGGGGCCAACGTCCTGACTTTC
CASVGRSGANVLTF
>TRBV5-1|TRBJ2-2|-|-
TGCGCCAGCAGCTGGGAACCTGGCGGGACAAACACCGGGGAGCTGTTTTTT
CASSWEPGGTNTGELFF
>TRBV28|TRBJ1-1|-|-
TGTGCCAGCAGTGGAGGGGGGAACGGTGAAGCTTTCTTT
CASSGGGNGEAFF
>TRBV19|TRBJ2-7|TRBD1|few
TGTGCCAGTGAACTCAGGGGGCGGCACGAGCAGTACTTC
CASELRGRHEQYF
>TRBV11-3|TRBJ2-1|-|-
TGTGCCAGCAGAAACGAGGGGAATGAGCAGTTCTTC
CASRNEGNEQFF
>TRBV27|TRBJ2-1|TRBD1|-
TGTGCCAGCAGTGGCAACACCCGGGACAGCCCCTACAATGAGCAGTTCTTC
CASSGNTRDSPYNEQFF
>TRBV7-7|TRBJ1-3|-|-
TGTGCCAGGCCAGGGGACTCTGGAAACACCATATATTTT
CARPGDSGNTIYF